The rows below give T cell receptor beta chains drawn from one sample of a study of cytomegalovirus exposure and HLA in healthy donors. Only in-frame clones appear in the TCRdb table, and some are missing; sequencing was by immunoSEQ multiplex PCR. The data show about 94,000 clones, more than 75% seen once. Sequencing used PBMCs. The receptor set was obtained from a human donor in good health. CDR3s include the opening cysteine and the closing phenylalanine or tryptophan. Each record gives: J gene, V gene, clone size, D gene, CDR3 protein, CDR3 DNA. The D gene is left open where the match is weak. The size field is filled for only some rows; it gives once, few, many or a size class.

J gene: TRBJ2-7; V gene: TRBV18; clone size: .; D gene: TRBD1; CDR3 protein: CASSPDRGSYEQYF; CDR3 DNA: TGTGCCAGCTCACCCGACAGGGGCTCCTACGAGCAGTACTTC
J gene: TRBJ1-1; V gene: TRBV5-1; clone size: .; D gene: .; CDR3 protein: CATTRGGMNTEAFF; CDR3 DNA: TGCGCCACTACCCGGGGAGGGATGAACACTGAAGCTTTCTTT
J gene: TRBJ2-1; V gene: TRBV19; clone size: .; D gene: TRBD1; CDR3 protein: CASSYWRSGTVSSYNEQFF; CDR3 DNA: TGTGCCAGTAGCTATTGGAGATCTGGGACAGTCAGCTCCTACAATGAGCAGTTCTTC
J gene: TRBJ2-3; V gene: TRBV18; clone size: .; D gene: .; CDR3 protein: CASRPSGLNTDTQYF; CDR3 DNA: TGTGCCAGCCGCCCTTCGGGACTCAACACAGATACGCAGTATTTT
J gene: TRBJ1-1; V gene: TRBV14; clone size: .; D gene: TRBD1; CDR3 protein: CASSQELGQGDTEAFF; CDR3 DNA: TGTGCCAGCAGCCAAGAACTAGGACAGGGCGACACTGAAGCTTTCTTT
J gene: TRBJ1-1; V gene: TRBV9; clone size: .; D gene: .; CDR3 protein: CASSVGGTRGTEAFF; CDR3 DNA: TGTGCCAGCAGCGTAGGTGGGACGCGGGGAACTGAAGCTTTCTTT
J gene: TRBJ1-3; V gene: TRBV27; clone size: once; D gene: TRBD1; CDR3 protein: CASSSYRGTGNTIYF; CDR3 DNA: TGTGCCAGCAGTTCATACAGGGGGACAGGAAACACCATATATTTT
J gene: TRBJ2-5; V gene: TRBV5-1; clone size: .; D gene: .; CDR3 protein: CASSAPRQGQETQYF; CDR3 DNA: TGCGCCAGCAGCGCACCCAGGCAGGGGCAAGAGACCCAGTACTTC
J gene: TRBJ1-2; V gene: TRBV27; clone size: .; D gene: TRBD1; CDR3 protein: CASSSLGTGWGYTF; CDR3 DNA: TGTGCCAGCAGTTCACTCGGGACAGGGTGGGGCTACACCTTC
J gene: TRBJ1-2; V gene: TRBV5-1; clone size: .; D gene: .; CDR3 protein: CASGRDWDNYGYTF; CDR3 DNA: TGCGCCAGCGGTCGGGACTGGGATAACTATGGCTACACCTTC
J gene: TRBJ1-3; V gene: TRBV29-1; clone size: .; D gene: .; CDR3 protein: CSVESRGSGNTIYF; CDR3 DNA: TGCAGCGTTGAGTCCCGGGGCTCTGGAAACACCATATATTTT
J gene: TRBJ2-3; V gene: TRBV7-2; clone size: .; D gene: TRBD2; CDR3 protein: CASSSTSGGSDTQYF; CDR3 DNA: TGTGCCAGCAGCAGCACTAGCGGGGGTTCAGATACGCAGTATTTT
J gene: TRBJ1-6; V gene: TRBV6-5; clone size: .; D gene: TRBD1; CDR3 protein: CASSYSRDRNNSPLHF; CDR3 DNA: TGTGCCAGCAGTTACTCACGGGACAGAAATAATTCACCCCTCCACTTT
J gene: TRBJ1-2; V gene: TRBV7-2; clone size: .; D gene: .; CDR3 protein: CASSLQGVGYTF; CDR3 DNA: TGTGCCAGCAGCTTACAGGGTGTTGGCTACACCTTC
J gene: TRBJ2-1; V gene: TRBV4-2; clone size: .; D gene: TRBD2; CDR3 protein: CASSQSSGDYNEQFF; CDR3 DNA: TGTGCCAGCAGCCAAAGTAGCGGGGACTACAATGAGCAGTTCTTC
J gene: TRBJ2-5; V gene: TRBV6-6; clone size: .; D gene: TRBD2; CDR3 protein: CASSYGGGQETQYF; CDR3 DNA: TGTGCCAGCAGTTACGGCGGGGGACAAGAGACCCAGTACTTC
J gene: TRBJ2-1; V gene: TRBV4-2; clone size: .; D gene: TRBD2; CDR3 protein: CASSQDGLAGNEQFF; CDR3 DNA: TGTGCCAGCAGCCAAGATGGCCTAGCGGGGAATGAGCAGTTCTTC
J gene: TRBJ1-1; V gene: TRBV6-5; clone size: few; D gene: .; CDR3 protein: CASSYGQGEAFF; CDR3 DNA: TGTGCCAGCAGTTACGGGCAGGGTGAAGCTTTCTTT
J gene: TRBJ2-3; V gene: TRBV28; clone size: .; D gene: .; CDR3 protein: CASSSAGLDTQYF; CDR3 DNA: TGTGCCAGCAGTTCAGCGGGCCTAGATACGCAGTATTTT
J gene: TRBJ2-3; V gene: TRBV6-4; clone size: once; D gene: .; CDR3 protein: CASSDSAGTRADTQYF; CDR3 DNA: TGTGCCAGCAGTGACTCGGCCGGGACAAGGGCAGATACGCAGTATTTT
J gene: TRBJ2-7; V gene: TRBV5-1; clone size: .; D gene: .; CDR3 protein: CASSLQPRRDLSEQYF; CDR3 DNA: TGCGCCAGCAGCCTACAGCCACGCCGGGACTTAAGCGAGCAGTACTTC
J gene: TRBJ2-2; V gene: TRBV5-4; clone size: .; D gene: .; CDR3 protein: CASSQTGEGTGELFF; CDR3 DNA: TGTGCCAGCAGCCAGACAGGGGAGGGCACCGGGGAGCTGTTTTTT
J gene: TRBJ2-3; V gene: TRBV9; clone size: .; D gene: TRBD1; CDR3 protein: CASSAGTDESTDTQYF; CDR3 DNA: TGTGCCAGCAGCGCCGGGACAGATGAAAGCACAGATACGCAGTATTTT
J gene: TRBJ1-3; V gene: TRBV5-4; clone size: .; D gene: .; CDR3 protein: CASSLGGPTGNTIYF; CDR3 DNA: TGTGCCAGCAGCTTGGGTGGGCCTACCGGAAACACCATATATTTT